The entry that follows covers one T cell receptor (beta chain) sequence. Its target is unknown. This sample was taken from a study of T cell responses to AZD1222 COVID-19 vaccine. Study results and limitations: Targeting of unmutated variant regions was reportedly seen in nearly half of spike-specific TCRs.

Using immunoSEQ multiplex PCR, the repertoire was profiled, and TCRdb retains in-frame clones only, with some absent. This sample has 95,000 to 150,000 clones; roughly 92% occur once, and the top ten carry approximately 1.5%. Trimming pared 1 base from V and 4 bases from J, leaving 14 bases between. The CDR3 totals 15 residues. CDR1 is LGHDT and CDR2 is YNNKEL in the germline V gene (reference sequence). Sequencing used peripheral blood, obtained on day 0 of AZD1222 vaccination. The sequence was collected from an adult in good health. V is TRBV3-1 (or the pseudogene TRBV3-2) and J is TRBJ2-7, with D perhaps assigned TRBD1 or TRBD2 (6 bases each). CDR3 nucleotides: TGTGCCAGCAGCCAAGGGGGGGCTTTTCTGTACGAGCAGTACTTC. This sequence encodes CASSQGGAFLYEQYF.